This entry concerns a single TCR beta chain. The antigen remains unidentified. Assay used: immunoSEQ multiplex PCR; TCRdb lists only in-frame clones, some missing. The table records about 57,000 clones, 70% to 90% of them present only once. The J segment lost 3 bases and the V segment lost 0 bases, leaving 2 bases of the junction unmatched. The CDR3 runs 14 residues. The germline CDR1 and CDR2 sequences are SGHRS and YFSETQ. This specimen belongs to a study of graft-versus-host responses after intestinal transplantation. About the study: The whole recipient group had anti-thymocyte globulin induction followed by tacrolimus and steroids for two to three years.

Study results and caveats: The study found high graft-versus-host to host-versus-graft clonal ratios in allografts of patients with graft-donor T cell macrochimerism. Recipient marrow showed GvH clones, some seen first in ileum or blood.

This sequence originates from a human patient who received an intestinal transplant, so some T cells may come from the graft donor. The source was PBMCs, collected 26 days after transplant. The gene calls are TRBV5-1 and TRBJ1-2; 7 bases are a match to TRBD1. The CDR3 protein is CASSLGRGDYGYTF. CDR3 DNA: TGCGCCAGCAGCTTGGGCAGGGGGGACTATGGCTACACCTTC.